These 8 T cell receptor beta chains were all obtained from the same sample, sequenced in a study of shared clonotypes between healthy human individuals (dated by TCRdb to 2019 to 2021). The library was prepared using the immunoSEQ multiplex PCR assay. Entries here come from immuneACCESS through TCRdb and include only in-frame sequences with V and J called. Some clones fail to appear in such tables; in the studies checked, an unresolved V gene covers under half of the shortfall, and the cause of the remainder is unknown. The sample yields about 680,000 clones; about two thirds were counted once. The biggest ten clones account for 1.8% of the sample. The material sequenced was memory CD4+ T cells sorted from blood. The label giving this sample's cell subset or site can be read as: CD45RA-negative fraction. These receptors were obtained from a woman in her twenties or thirties in good health.

The rearrangement links TRBV5-1 to TRBJ2-7; TRBD1 might be the D (6 bases). This CDR3 has 15 amino acids. CDR1 is SGHRS and CDR2 is YFSETQ in the germline V gene. V lost 3 bases, J lost 0 bases, and 13 bases lay in between. The CDR3 DNA is TGCGCCAGCAGCTCGGGCACAGGGTTCTCCTACGAGCAGTACTTC. This gives the protein CASSSGTGFSYEQYF.

This clone was counted a few times. The CDR3 is CASSPGQEAYNEQFF. Written as DNA, the CDR3 is TGTGCCAGCAGCCCTGGACAGGAGGCCTACAATGAGCAGTTCTTC. The rearrangement joins TRBV7-7 to TRBJ2-1, with 7 bases identical to TRBD1. V dropped 5 bases and J dropped 2; count of bases not matched to a gene: 6. Germline-derived CDR1 and CDR2 are SSHAT and FNYEAQ (reference sequence). The CDR3 covers 15 residues.

In this sample, this clone turned up once. A read error may be the cause here, since a much bigger clone is one base away. V gene TRBV7-2 combines with J gene TRBJ2-7; TRBD2 aligns across 14 bases. The CDR3 is 15 amino acids. CDR1 and CDR2 from the germline V gene are SGHTA and FQGNSA. V trimming: 5 bases; J trimming: 3 bases; junction bases outside the gene matches: 3. Here the CDR3 DNA reads TGTGCCAGCAGCCCCGGGACTAGCGGGAGCTACGAGCAGTACTTC. This gives the protein CASSPGTSGSYEQYF.

This rearrangement joins TRBV19 to TRBJ2-2; the D is unclear. V lost 7 bases and J lost 2, with 17 bases in between. The CDR3 length is 16 residues. Germline lookup yields CDR1 LNHDA and CDR2 SQIVND (reference sequence). The CDR3 sequence: CASTPVALLNTGELFF. The CDR3 DNA reads TGTGCCAGTACCCCAGTAGCTCTCTTAAACACCGGGGAGCTGTTTTTT.

The chain recombines TRBV19 with TRBJ2-3; perhaps TRBD2 as D (6 bases). CDR3 length: 16 amino acids. V was cut by 5 bases and J by 3 bases, with 18 bases left in between. The germline CDR1 and CDR2 sequences are LNHDA and SQIVND (reference sequence). The CDR3 here is CASSATGTGATDTQYF. CDR3 bases: TGTGCCAGTAGTGCTACCGGGACTGGGGCGACAGATACGCAGTATTTT.

The chain joins TRBV7-9 to TRBJ2-2; TRBD2 matches at 9 bases. Losses at the gene ends were 3 bases for V and 7 bases for J; bases not matched to a gene: 6. CDR1 is SEHNR, CDR2 FQNEAQ, per germline (reference sequence). The CDR3 is 15 residues long. The CDR3 is CASSFGLAIGGELFF. For the CDR3, the DNA is TGTGCCAGCAGCTTTGGACTAGCGATCGGCGGGGAGCTGTTTTTT.

The chain links TRBV5-4 to TRBJ2-7; 11 nucleotides align to TRBD2. Unmatched junction bases numbered 4, after V lost 1 base and J lost 1 base. Germline values: CDR1 SGHNT, CDR2 YYREEE (reference sequence). This CDR3 has 16 residues. CDR3 coding DNA: TGTGCCAGCAGCTTGCAACTAGCGGGAGCTTCCTACGAGCAGTACTTC. Residues: CASSLQLAGASYEQYF.

This sequence joins TRBV28 and TRBJ2-7; D possibly corresponds to TRBD2 (5 bases). Germline V gives CDR1 MDHEN, CDR2 SYDVKM. CDR3 length: 15 residues. Between the trimmed V and J ends, which lost 1 base and 6 bases, there was a span of 16 bases. The CDR3 nucleotides read TGTGCCAGCAGTTTATTCTTCCAGGACTCGAGCGAGCAGTACTTC. Its translation: CASSLFFQDSSEQYF.